One T cell receptor (beta chain) is described in this entry. The data originate from a study of shared clonotypes between healthy human individuals. Clones were read by immunoSEQ multiplex PCR, and TCRdb kept only the in-frame ones, dropping some. The repertoire holds roughly 660,000 clones, with roughly 87% as singletons. The TCR comes from a man aged 18 to 35 in good health. Some clones in this sample may be carry-over from other donors' samples. The material sequenced was memory CD8+ T cells from PBMCs. Subset specified: CD45RO+ cells pooled with CCR7-negative TemRA cells.

The CDR3 loop is CAISGHNTEAFF. The CDR3 DNA reads as TGTGCCATCTCAGGGCACAACACTGAAGCTTTCTTT. The rearrangement joins TRBV10-3 to TRBJ1-1; the D gene is possibly TRBD1 (5 bases). This CDR3 is built from 12 residues. Germline V gene data show CDR1 as ENHRY and CDR2 as SYGVKD. Trimming pared 8 bases from V and 2 bases from J, leaving 9 bases between.